The clone carrying this TCR beta chain was seen only a few times. Its specificity is unknown. The data were obtained in a study of identical twins. The V end lost 3 bases, the J end lost 4 bases, and 12 bases lay between the germline ends. Germline V lookup: CDR1 SNHLY, CDR2 FYNNEI. The CDR3 totals 14 residues. One entry per CDR3 protein results from TCRdb running MiXCR on the 5' RACE reads. The sample has under 900,000 distinct CDR3 sequences; more than 9% are singletons. Overall study findings and caveats: The analysis was cross-sectional rather than longitudinal within donors.

Another study also made use of these data, one on yellow fever vaccine responses in identical twins.

The sequencing sample was made of PBMCs. V usage is TRBV2 and J usage is TRBJ2-5; D may be TRBD1 (6 bases). The clonotype comes from a woman under 30 in good health. The chain's CDR3 is CASSDLGRGETQYF. The CDR3 nucleotides are TGTGCCAGCAGTGACCTTGGCAGGGGAGAGACCCAGTACTTC.